A selection of T cell receptor beta chains follows, all from one sample in a study of T-cell memory formation after mild COVID-19. TCRdb recomputed calls from the 5' RACE reads with MiXCR, one row per CDR3 protein. Among around 110,000 distinct CDR3 sequences listed, around 12% were seen once. Specimen: PBMCs or a T cell subset sorted from them (not recorded which). The receptors here all came from an adult woman who had mild COVID-19 (a few samples of this study predate the infection). Cell type and time point are not known. Both conserved end residues are part of each CDR3. The order of the fields is D gene, clone size, J gene, CDR3 length, V gene, CDR3 DNA, CDR3 protein. The D gene is left open where the match is weak. Some rows have no size entry. The others give once, few or many, or a class for an expanded clone.

.	.	TRBJ1-1	13	TRBV29-1	TGCAGCGTTGAAGCCGGGGGAAACACTGAAGCTTTCTTT	CSVEAGGNTEAFF
.	.	TRBJ2-7	17	TRBV11-3	TGTGCCAGCAGCTTAGGAGAAAACGGGTTGTTCCCCTACGAGCAGTACTTC	CASSLGENGLFPYEQYF
.	many	TRBJ2-2	15	TRBV6-5	TGTGCCAGCAGTTACGTCGGGGAGAGAACCGGGGAGCTGTTTTTT	CASSYVGERTGELFF
TRBD1	.	TRBJ2-7	15	TRBV13	TGTGCCAGCAGCCCTCCCCCGGGACAGCTGTACGAGCAGTACTTC	CASSPPPGQLYEQYF
.	.	TRBJ1-2	14	TRBV7-2	TGTGCCAGCAGCTTTAACAGTCCTCACTATGGCTACACCTTC	CASSFNSPHYGYTF
TRBD2	.	TRBJ2-7	14	TRBV10-3	TGTGCCATCAGCTCAGCGGGGGGTAGCGACGAGCAGTACTTC	CAISSAGGSDEQYF
.	few	TRBJ2-3	13	TRBV25-1	TGTGCCAGCAGTCCCGGGACGACAGATACGCAGTATTTT	CASSPGTTDTQYF
.	few	TRBJ2-3	14	TRBV7-8	TGTGCCAGCAGCTTAGGGCGGGTAACAGATACGCAGTATTTT	CASSLGRVTDTQYF
TRBD1	few	TRBJ2-7	14	TRBV7-9	TGTGCCAGCAGCATACAGGGGGCTGCCTACGAGCAGTACTTC	CASSIQGAAYEQYF
.	few	TRBJ1-2	16	TRBV29-1	TGCAGCGTTGAAGATTGGGAGGTGGACAGCCCCTATGGCTACACCTTC	CSVEDWEVDSPYGYTF
.	.	TRBJ2-1	15	TRBV6-5	TGTGCCAGCAGTTACGGGGTAGGCTCCTACAATGAGCAGTTCTTC	CASSYGVGSYNEQFF
.	.	TRBJ2-7	16	TRBV6-5	TGTGCCAGCAGTTACGCAGATCCGGGACTCAACTACGAGCAGTACTTC	CASSYADPGLNYEQYF
TRBD1	.	TRBJ1-1	16	TRBV4-3	TGCGCCAGCAGCCAAGGACAGGGGGCGCTGGGCACTGAAGCTTTCTTT	CASSQGQGALGTEAFF
TRBD1	few	TRBJ2-5	15	TRBV12-3/TRBV12-4	TGTGCCAGCAGTTTCAGGCAGGGGGCCCAAGAGACCCAGTACTTC	CASSFRQGAQETQYF
.	.	TRBJ1-2	15	TRBV15	TGTGCCACCAGCAGGCACGGGGAATCCTACTATGGCTACACCTTC	CATSRHGESYYGYTF
.	many	TRBJ2-3	15	TRBV19	TGTGCCAGTAGTATGACAGTCACTAGCACAGATACGCAGTATTTT	CASSMTVTSTDTQYF
.	few	TRBJ2-7	15	TRBV5-1	TGCGCCAGCAGCTTGGCCGGGACATCCTCCTACGAGCAGTACTTC	CASSLAGTSSYEQYF
TRBD1	many	TRBJ2-7	15	TRBV5-6	TGTGCCAGCAGCCCGGGACAGGGGGGCTCCTACGAGCAGTACTTC	CASSPGQGGSYEQYF
.	.	TRBJ2-1	11	TRBV25-1	TGTGCCAGCGGGTCCTGGTTGATACAGTTCTTC	CASGSWLIQFF
.	few	TRBJ1-2	14	TRBV6-5	TGTGCCAGCAGTCCAGGAGAGAGATCGGAAGGCTACACCTTC	CASSPGERSEGYTF
TRBD1	.	TRBJ2-7	14	TRBV6-5	TGTGCCAGCAGTTTTGGGACAGGGATGGTCGAGCAGTACTTC	CASSFGTGMVEQYF
.	few	TRBJ2-1	16	TRBV4-3	TGCGCCAGCAGCCAAGATTGGGAGGAATCCTACAATGAGCAGTTCTTC	CASSQDWEESYNEQFF
.	.	TRBJ1-1	17	TRBV12-5	TGTGCTAGTGGTTTTTTCGTTGGAGGGGGTAACGACACTGAAGCTTTCTTT	CASGFFVGGGNDTEAFF
.	.	TRBJ1-1	13	TRBV29-1	TGCAGCGTTGACCTGGGAGGGAACACTGAAGCTTTCTTT	CSVDLGGNTEAFF
TRBD2	.	TRBJ2-2	15	TRBV13	TGTGCCAGCAGATCACTAGCGTGGAACACCGGGGAGCTGTTTTTT	CASRSLAWNTGELFF
.	.	TRBJ2-1	13	TRBV5-5	TGTGCCAGCAGCCTGGGTGGGGCGTTTGAGCAGTTCTTC	CASSLGGAFEQFF
TRBD2	.	TRBJ2-1	14	TRBV29-1	TGCAGCGTGGACCCACTAGCGGGAAGGAATGAGCAGTTCTTC	CSVDPLAGRNEQFF
.	.	TRBJ2-3	13	TRBV12-3/TRBV12-4	TGTGCCAGCAGCGCCGTCCAGGCAGATACGCAGTATTTT	CASSAVQADTQYF
TRBD1	.	TRBJ2-7	15	TRBV5-1	TGCGCCAGCAGCTTGGCTCGACAGGGGTCCTACGAGCAGTACTTC	CASSLARQGSYEQYF
.	.	TRBJ1-6	17	TRBV18	TGTGCCAGCTCACCGACCCTCGACAGAACCTATAATTCACCCCTCCACTTT	CASSPTLDRTYNSPLHF
.	.	TRBJ2-1	16	TRBV19	TGTGCCAGTAGTATAGAAAGGCTAGCGAGGGGGAATGAGCAGTTCTTC	CASSIERLARGNEQFF
.	few	TRBJ2-1	18	TRBV6-1	TGTGCCAGCAGTGTCTCCTTAGGTTTGGGAACGGACCACAATGAGCAGTTCTTC	CASSVSLGLGTDHNEQFF